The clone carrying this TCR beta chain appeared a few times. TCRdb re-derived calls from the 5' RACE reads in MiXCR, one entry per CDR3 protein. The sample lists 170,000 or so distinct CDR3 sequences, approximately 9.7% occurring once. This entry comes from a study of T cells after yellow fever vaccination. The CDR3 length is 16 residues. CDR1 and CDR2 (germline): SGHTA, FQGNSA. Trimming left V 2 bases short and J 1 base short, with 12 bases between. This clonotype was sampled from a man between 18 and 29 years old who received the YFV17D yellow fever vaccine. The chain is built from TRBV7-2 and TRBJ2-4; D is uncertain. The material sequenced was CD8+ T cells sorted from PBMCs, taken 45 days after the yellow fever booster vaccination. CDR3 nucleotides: TGTGCCAGCAGCTTAATAGCCGGGCCCGCCAAAAACATTCAGTACTTC. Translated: CASSLIAGPAKNIQYF.